This T cell receptor beta chain stems from a study of graft-versus-host responses after intestinal transplantation. Study in general: The transplants performed in recipients were multivisceral, liver-intestinal, or isolated intestinal. The recipients all started with anti-thymocyte globulin induction and then took tacrolimus and steroids for 3 to 4 years.

Study outcomes and limitations: GvH clones detected in recipient marrow included some appearing first in ileum or blood. The study found high graft-versus-host to host-versus-graft clonal ratios in allografts of patients with graft-donor T cell macrochimerism.

Notes on this clone: As yet, its antigen is unknown.

Germline lookup yields CDR1 MNHNS and CDR2 SASEGT. This CDR3 has 15 amino acids. The trim removed 5 bases at V and 3 bases at J, leaving 6 bases unmatched. Assay: immunoSEQ multiplex PCR; the TCRdb copy retains only in-frame clones and omits some. Here the sample spans about 130,000 clones, about nine tenths being singletons. The J gene is TRBJ1-5, the V gene TRBV6-1; 8 bases line up with TRBD1. The specimen comprised unstimulated CD4+ T cells sorted from spleen or lymph node cells, sampled before intestinal transplant. The receptor was isolated from a human donor who received an intestinal transplant. The CDR3 DNA reads as TGTGCCAGCAGTCGTCCAGGGGGCCTCAATCAGCCCCAGCATTTT. It specifies CASSRPGGLNQPQHF.